One sample yielded the 26 T cell receptor beta chains listed below, sequenced in a study of radiotherapy plus CTLA-4 blockade in lung cancer. Generated by immunoSEQ multiplex PCR, the TCRdb table keeps only in-frame clones and is missing some. Counted here are 20,000 to 30,000 clones, 60% to 85% occurring once; the ten biggest clones make up 20% to 30%. Here the sequenced sample was peripheral blood, taken from a patient treated with radiotherapy plus ipilimumab. The receptors derive from a human donor with non-small cell lung cancer that progressed on radiotherapy plus ipilimumab.

This clone was seen a handful of times. This sample also contains other DNA sequences that code for the same CDR3. The rearrangement uses TRBV9 and TRBJ1-1; D unclear. The CDR3 runs 14 residues. Deletions cut 0 bases from V and 1 base from J, with 7 bases between. The germline CDR1 and CDR2 sequences are SGDLS and YYNGEE. The CDR3 reads CASSVAYRNTEAFF. CDR3 DNA: TGTGCCAGCAGCGTAGCGTACAGGAACACTGAAGCTTTCTTT. Drawing the rest from reference TRBV9 and TRBJ1-1, the complete variable domain is DSGVTQTPKHLITATGQRVTLRCSPRSGDLSVYWYQQSLDQGLQFLIQYYNGEERAKGNILERFSAQQFPDLHSELNLSSLELGDSALYFCASSVAYRNTEAFFGQGTRLTVV.

The chain joins TRBV27 to TRBJ2-2, with D possibly TRBD1 on 5 matching bases. The CDR3 contains 17 residues. V lost 3 bases, J lost 0 bases, and 14 bases lay in between. The germline gives CDR1 MNHEY, CDR2 SMNVEV (reference sequence). CDR3 protein: CASSFGWGKTNTGELFF. The CDR3 DNA sequence: TGTGCCAGCAGTTTTGGATGGGGCAAAACGAACACCGGGGAGCTGTTTTTT.

V and J are TRBV27 and TRBJ1-1; 7 nucleotides line up with TRBD1. The CDR3 totals 20 residues. V shed 0 bases, J shed 7 bases, and the junction held 23 bases outside the gene matches. Germline V gene sequence: CDR1 MNHEY, CDR2 SMNVEV (reference sequence). The CDR3 is CASSLSFKAPRRGFNLEAFF. CDR3 nucleotides: TGTGCCAGCAGTTTATCCTTTAAGGCCCCGCGCAGGGGGTTTAACCTTGAAGCTTTCTTT.

The chain employs TRBV19 and TRBJ2-7, with a tentative D call TRBD1 (7 bases). The V gene lost 5 bases and the J gene lost 2 bases, with 13 bases spanning the gap. CDR1 is LNHDA and CDR2 is SQIVND in the germline V gene (reference sequence). CDR3 length equals 14 residues. The CDR3 here is CASSRGTETYEQYF. CDR3 in DNA: TGTGCCAGTAGTCGGGGGACAGAAACCTACGAGCAGTACTTC.

The gene calls are TRBV9 and TRBJ2-7; TRBD2 matches 8 bases. The junction had 5 bases not matched to a gene; V was cut back by 4 bases and J by 2 bases. CDR1 is SGDLS, CDR2 YYNGEE, per germline. The CDR3 contains 14 residues. CDR3 amino acids: CASSPTSGPYEQYF. The DNA for the CDR3 is TGTGCCAGCAGCCCCACTAGCGGCCCCTACGAGCAGTACTTC.

Only a few counts were recorded for this clone. V and J are TRBV11-1 and TRBJ2-5; weak D call: TRBD1 (6 bases). With 4 bases removed from V and 3 bases from J, the gap between germline ends came to 15 bases. The CDR3 contains 15 residues. The germline V gene has CDR1 SGHAT and CDR2 FQDESV (reference sequence). The CDR3 protein is CASSSWGQEKETQYF. The CDR3 DNA sequence: TGTGCCAGCAGCTCTTGGGGGCAAGAAAAAGAGACCCAGTACTTC.

The chain couples TRBV15 to TRBJ2-1; D call uncertain. There are 13 residues in the CDR3. Trimming stripped 1 base from V and 5 bases from J, with 6 bases between. The V gene's germline CDR1 is LNHNV and CDR2 YYDKDF (reference sequence). The CDR3: CATSRVFDNEQFF. For the CDR3, the DNA is TGTGCCACCAGCAGAGTGTTTGACAATGAGCAGTTCTTC.

The V and J genes are TRBV7-3 and TRBJ2-1; 10 bases map to TRBD2. CDR1 is SGHTA and CDR2 is FQGTGA in the germline V gene. This CDR3 has 15 residues. V lost 5 bases and J lost 4; bases outside the gene matches: 5. The CDR3 region has the DNA TGTGCCAGCAGCCTGACTAGCGGGCAGTACAATGAGCAGTTCTTC. Protein: CASSLTSGQYNEQFF.

This clone turned up a few times. The J gene is TRBJ1-4, the V gene TRBV29-1; possibly TRBD1 for D (6 bases). This CDR3 has 14 residues. Germline values: CDR1 SQVTM, CDR2 ANQGSEA. V was cut by 4 bases and J by 6 bases, with 15 bases left in between. The CDR3: CSVALGGGDEKLFF. The CDR3 DNA reads as TGCAGCGTTGCCCTGGGGGGGGGCGATGAAAAACTGTTTTTT.

This rearrangement joins TRBV6-1 to TRBJ2-1; D is unclear. V was clipped by 3 bases and J by 0 bases, with 9 bases between them. This CDR3 comprises 15 residues. Germline-derived CDR1 and CDR2 are MNHNS and SASEGT. The CDR3 loop reads CASSDGPGSYNEQFF. The CDR3 DNA reads TGTGCCAGCAGTGACGGGCCGGGCTCCTACAATGAGCAGTTCTTC.

The chain employs TRBV2 and TRBJ1-4, with D perhaps matching TRBD1 (6 bases). Germline loops: CDR1 SNHLY, CDR2 FYNNEI. This CDR3 is 14 amino acids long. Trimming took 2 bases from V and 8 from J, leaving 12 bases between them. The CDR3 loop is CASSENRDDEKLFF. CDR3 DNA sequence: TGTGCCAGCAGTGAAAACAGGGACGACGAAAAACTGTTTTTT.

The chain carries TRBV6-5 and TRBJ1-1; 7 bases are shared with TRBD1. Germline CDR1 reads MNHEY; CDR2 reads SVGAGI. With 0 bases clipped from V and 3 bases from J, the junction kept 4 bases outside the gene matches. CDR3 length: 15 residues. The CDR3 sequence: CASSYSDRADTEAFF. The CDR3 DNA sequence: TGTGCCAGCAGTTACTCCGACAGGGCGGACACTGAAGCTTTCTTT.

CDR3 coding DNA: TGTGCCAGCAGCCCCAGGGGAGATAACACTGAAGCTTTCTTT. As protein: CASSPRGDNTEAFF. J is TRBJ1-1 and V is TRBV27; D may be TRBD1 (6 bases). The V gene lost 6 bases and the J gene lost 2 bases, with 13 bases spanning the gap. The CDR3 runs 14 residues. Germline CDR1 and CDR2: MNHEY and SMNVEV (reference sequence).

This rearrangement joins TRBV9 to TRBJ1-1; D is unresolved. The V end was cut by 0 bases, the J end by 3 bases, with 9 bases between. The CDR3 is 14 residues long. Germline V gene data show CDR1 as SGDLS and CDR2 as YYNGEE. The CDR3 DNA sequence: TGTGCCAGCAGCGTAGAAGGGTCACACACTGAAGCTTTCTTT. As protein: CASSVEGSHTEAFF.

This clone was seen a single time. The J gene is TRBJ2-5, the V gene TRBV15; perhaps TRBD2 as D (6 bases). The CDR3 spans 15 residues. Germline V gene lookup returns CDR1 LNHNV and CDR2 YYDKDF (reference sequence). V gave up 1 base and J gave up 5 bases, with 14 bases separating them. The CDR3 DNA reads TGTGCCACCAGCAGAGGGAGTACAGCGGGCGAGACCCAGTACTTC. Its translation is CATSRGSTAGETQYF.

The CDR3 loop is CASSLRKKGLRGNTEAFF. CDR3 nucleotide sequence: TGTGCCAGCAGTTTAAGGAAGAAGGGGTTAAGAGGGAACACTGAAGCTTTCTTT. The rearrangement joins TRBV28 to TRBJ1-1, with TRBD1 as a possible D gene (5 bases). V was pared by 2 bases and J by 1 base, with 20 bases between. Looked up from germline, CDR1 is MDHEN and CDR2 is SYDVKM. The CDR3 extends over 18 amino acids. Full variable domain (outside the CDR3, taken from reference TRBV28 and TRBJ1-1): DVKVTQSSRYLVKRTGEKVFLECVQDMDHENMFWYRQDPGLGLRLIYFSYDVKMKEKGDIPEGYSVSREKKERFSLILESASTNQTSMYLCASSLRKKGLRGNTEAFFGQGTRLTVV.

The chain couples TRBV5-1 to TRBJ2-5; D possibly corresponds to TRBD2 (5 bases). V shed 6 bases and J shed 2 bases, with 11 bases lying between them. Germline values: CDR1 SGHRS, CDR2 YFSETQ. The CDR3 is 13 amino acids. In DNA, the CDR3 is TGCGCCAGCACTCCGGGGTTTCAAGAGACCCAGTACTTC. This gives the protein CASTPGFQETQYF.

This clone was seen only once. The chain recombines TRBV6-1 with TRBJ2-1; D could derive from TRBD1 or TRBD2 (5 bases each). Germline loops: CDR1 MNHNS, CDR2 SASEGT. V was clipped by 8 bases and J by 2 bases, with 13 bases between them. The CDR3 has 14 amino acids. The CDR3 region has the DNA TGTGCCAGCCGGGGAGAGGGGACCTACAATGAGCAGTTCTTC. This gives the protein CASRGEGTYNEQFF.

The V gene is TRBV29-1, the J gene TRBJ1-1, with no clear D. The CDR3 has 13 residues. Trimming removed 7 bases at V and 1 base at J, with 13 bases between. Per the germline V gene, CDR1 is SQVTM and CDR2 is ANQGSEA. CDR3 coding DNA: TGCAGCGGGGGAGGAAGGGCGAACACTGAAGCTTTCTTT. Its translation: CSGGGRANTEAFF.

The chain couples TRBV7-9 to TRBJ1-1; no firm D call. Looked up from germline, CDR1 is SEHNR and CDR2 is FQNEAQ (reference sequence). With 1 base removed from V and 3 bases from J, the gap between germline ends came to 6 bases. The CDR3 loop spans 13 amino acids. CDR3 in DNA: TGTGCCAGCAGCTTAGACGGATACACTGAAGCTTTCTTT. Its protein is CASSLDGYTEAFF.

The V call is TRBV9, the J call TRBJ1-5; the D is unclear. The CDR3 contains 13 residues. Trimming took 0 bases from V and 7 from J, leaving 8 bases between them. Germline CDR1 and CDR2: SGDLS and YYNGEE. This CDR3 is CASSVDFFQPQHF. Here the CDR3 DNA reads TGTGCCAGCAGCGTAGATTTCTTCCAGCCCCAGCATTTT.

The rearrangement links TRBV14 to TRBJ2-7, with D perhaps TRBD2 (5 bases). This CDR3 region has 13 residues. The V gene lost 4 bases and the J gene lost 2 bases, with 9 bases spanning the gap. Germline V lookup: CDR1 SGHDN, CDR2 FVKESK. The CDR3 region is CASSPGSAYEQYF. The CDR3 DNA reads as TGTGCCAGCAGCCCGGGGTCGGCCTACGAGCAGTACTTC.

The rearrangement joins TRBV5-1 to TRBJ2-6, with 7 nucleotides matching TRBD1. This CDR3 contains 17 residues. J was trimmed by 2 bases and V by 0 bases; bases with no gene match: 5. Germline lookup yields CDR1 SGHRS and CDR2 YFSETQ. The CDR3 bases are TGCGCCAGCAGCTTGGGGGCAGGGGGAGCTGGGGCCAACGTCCTGACTTTC. As protein: CASSLGAGGAGANVLTF. The full variable domain, with the rest looked up from reference TRBV5-1 and TRBJ2-6, is KAGVTQTPRYLIKTRGQQVTLSCSPISGHRSVSWYQQTPGQGLQFLFEYFSETQRNKGNFPGRFSGRQFSNSRSEMNVSTLELGDSALYLCASSLGAGGAGANVLTFGAGSRLTVL.

This chain uses TRBV28 with TRBJ1-5; D is uncertain. Trimming left V 7 bases short and J 6 bases short, with 22 bases between. Per germline, CDR1 MDHEN and CDR2 SYDVKM. The CDR3 sequence is 16 residues long. CDR3 nucleotides: TGTGCCAGCATGGGGTCGGCGGCGGTGGTAGGTCAGCCCCAGCATTTT. This translates into CASMGSAAVVGQPQHF.

The rearrangement joins TRBV4-3 to TRBJ1-5; no firm D call. The CDR3 is made up of 15 amino acids. The ends were cut back, 1 base at V and 3 bases at J, with 10 bases in the middle. The germline gives CDR1 LGHNA, CDR2 YSLEER. CDR3 protein: CASSQGISTNQPQHF. CDR3 in DNA: TGCGCCAGCAGCCAAGGTATCAGCACCAATCAGCCCCAGCATTTT.

The chain links TRBV2 to TRBJ2-1; D remains unclear. Trimming removed 8 bases from V and 0 bases from J, with 11 bases in between. CDR3 length: 14 residues. The germline V gene has CDR1 SNHLY and CDR2 FYNNEI. As DNA, the CDR3 is TGTGCCAGCCAGTGGCATAGCTCCTACAATGAGCAGTTCTTC. It translates to CASQWHSSYNEQFF.